The 5 T cell receptor beta chains reported below all come from one sample, sequenced in a study of T cells in Graves' hyperthyroidism and ophthalmopathy. TCR beta CDR3 regions were amplified from RNA. Primed by the HTBI set, a first-round RT-PCR was run on the TCR CDR3. TCRdb reprocessed the multiplex PCR reads with MiXCR, giving one entry per CDR3 protein. The data show more than 450,000 distinct CDR3 sequences, approximately 15% seen once. Source material: blood. These receptors were collected from a middle-aged woman with Graves' hyperthyroidism.

This clonotype has more than one count but fewer than ten. This rearrangement joins TRBV6-1 to TRBJ1-2, with 7 nucleotides matching TRBD1. The CDR3 runs 14 residues. The V gene end was trimmed by 5 bases and the J gene end by 8 bases; junction bases not matched to a gene: 11. Per the germline V gene, CDR1 is MNHNS and CDR2 is SASEGT. The CDR3 DNA is TGTGCCAGCAGTTCGGGACAGACAACCCCAGGCTACACCTTC. Translating gives CASSSGQTTPGYTF.

This clonotype showed up many times. The chain joins TRBV20-1 to TRBJ2-1; D is possibly TRBD2 (5 bases). The ends were cut back, 2 bases at V and 7 bases at J, with 9 bases in the middle. The germline gives CDR1 DFQATT, CDR2 SNEGSKA (reference sequence). The CDR3 consists of 12 residues. CDR3 sequence (DNA): TGCAGTGCTAGATTCCCGGGGAATGAGCAGTTCTTC. Translation: CSARFPGNEQFF.

The chain joins TRBV29-1 to TRBJ1-1; a possible D gene is TRBD1 (5 bases). The CDR3 totals 12 residues. In germline, CDR1 is SQVTM, CDR2 ANQGSEA. Trimming removed 6 bases from V and 4 bases from J, with 12 bases in between. The CDR3 is CSVRGEVTEAFF. The CDR3 DNA is TGCAGCGTGAGGGGAGAAGTCACTGAAGCTTTCTTT.

There are a few counts of this clonotype. A much larger clone lies a single base off, so this may be a read error. V gene TRBV11-2 combines with J gene TRBJ1-1, with no clear D. This CDR3 contains 13 residues. Germline values: CDR1 SGHAT, CDR2 FQNNGV. Trimming shortened V by 7 bases and J by 6 bases, and 15 bases separated the two germline ends. The CDR3 region is CASIPRLAPEAFF. The CDR3, as DNA: TGTGCCAGCATCCCTCGTCTGGCCCCTGAAGCTTTCTTT.

This clonotype has more than one count but fewer than ten. V gene TRBV10-2 combines with J gene TRBJ2-1; D tentatively reads TRBD1 or TRBD2 (6 bases each). Germline loops: CDR1 WSHSY, CDR2 SAAADI. V lost 8 bases, J lost 9 bases, and 20 bases lay in between. CDR3 length equals 14 residues. CDR3 nucleotides: TGCGCCAGCTCAACCGTACCGGAGGGGGGTGAGCAGTTCTTC. Its protein product is CASSTVPEGGEQFF.